This T cell receptor (beta chain) was identified in a study of T cell responses to AZD1222 COVID-19 vaccine (dated by TCRdb to the early 2020s). Background for the entire study: A total of roughly 240 trial participants underwent TCR sequencing, of whom around 200 received two doses of AZD1222 and some 25 received two doses of the MenACWY control vaccine. Trial participants were enrolled into age subgroups of 18-55, 56-69 and 70-plus years, which contained approximately 150, 30 and 60 TCR-sequenced participants, respectively. Points the paper makes about the study in general: Because no samples from the day 14 peak response were available, repertoires could be characterized only after the peak T cell response. Reportedly, close to half of the unique spike-specific TCRs recognized epitopes lying outside the regions that are mutated in the B.1.351 and B.1.1.7 variants. The vaccine-associated CD4 TCRs covered the entire spike protein, and the dominant responses fell in regions 160-218 and 743-854. The 56-69-year group was small, and its depth increase did not reach significance, likely because of low power. After two AZD1222 doses, both the breadth and the depth of spike-specific TCRs were significantly higher than at day 0 and than in MenACWY recipients. Most participants were white British and females outnumbered males, and the authors suggested that clonal diversity may have been underestimated. Conclusions about previously exposed vaccinees are limited, since just 5 or 6 AZD1222 recipients were seropositive for SARS-CoV-2 at baseline.

Reading the germline V gene gives CDR1 SGHAT and CDR2 FQNNGV. The CDR3, cysteine through phenylalanine, is 13 amino acids long. Of the read, only the CDR3 DNA is kept; its 39 bases are in frame from base 1. Relative to germline, V is 6 bases shorter and J is 1 base shorter, with 9 bases between their ends. The CDR3 regions of human TCRbeta chains were subjected to immunosequencing. The source study handled its data this way. TCRs in the repertoires were matched against a reference library of SARS-CoV-2-specific TCRs that had been generated with the MIRA antigen-specificity platform. Breadth meant the fraction of unique TCRs that were SARS-CoV-2-associated, whereas depth meant the fraction of total T cells that were SARS-CoV-2-associated. Each spike-specific TCR was assigned to its reactive spike region and to a CD4 or CD8 class using the MIRA data. Log10-transformed breadth and depth values were compared by one-way ANOVA with Sidak's multiple comparisons tests. The source is immuneACCESS, and TCRdb retained only in-frame sequences with V and J called. Part of the clones is not carried over; for the studies checked, unresolved V genes explain less than half of this, and the remainder is unexplained. V and J calls and clone size are given by that table; D and trimming were obtained from the DNA. The sample profile shows 130,000 to 150,000 clones; nearly 90% of them were found once. The ten largest clones represent approximately 5.6% of the sample.

Per the publication, the time point label means: about 28 days (+/-7) after the second vaccine dose. Sample treatment or condition, as interpreted from the label and publication: meningococcal conjugate vaccine given as trial control. Samples from vaccinated people were obtained from the UK trials COV001 and COV002, which included a single-blind randomized controlled phase 2/3 trial of AZD1222 (ChAdOx1 nCoV-19) in healthy adults. Trial participant PBMC samples were collected at day 0 and day 28 after the second dose for TCRbeta chain sequencing. Regarding this clone: There is no known antigen for this receptor. Base qualities are not recorded, but no much larger clone differs from it by a single base.

The sequence is built from TRBV11-2 and TRBJ1-1, with no reliable assignment of the D segment. Sample: peripheral blood, taken 28 days after the second dose of the MenACWY control vaccine. The origin of this receptor is an adult who received the MenACWY meningococcal vaccine as a control. The CDR3 corresponds to CASRLQPNTEAFF. The bases are TGTGCCAGCAGGCTACAGCCGAACACTGAAGCTTTCTTT.